This T cell receptor beta chain was identified in a study of control samples from healthy donors and cancer patients. The assay was immunoSEQ multiplex PCR, and TCRdb's table has in-frame clones only and misses some. The sample has 250,000 to 300,000 clones; around 80% are singletons. CDR3 length equals 15 residues. V was shortened by 2 bases and J by 0 bases, with 5 bases between the two germline ends. Per germline, CDR1 SGHTA and CDR2 FQGTGA. The V gene is TRBV7-3, the J gene TRBJ2-6, with a tentative D call TRBD2 (5 bases). This TCR was sampled from a woman aged 55-70 years with lung cancer. Input material: PBMCs. The CDR3 reads CASSLRGSGANVLTF. The CDR3 coding sequence is TGTGCCAGCAGCTTACGGGGCTCTGGGGCCAACGTCCTGACTTTC.